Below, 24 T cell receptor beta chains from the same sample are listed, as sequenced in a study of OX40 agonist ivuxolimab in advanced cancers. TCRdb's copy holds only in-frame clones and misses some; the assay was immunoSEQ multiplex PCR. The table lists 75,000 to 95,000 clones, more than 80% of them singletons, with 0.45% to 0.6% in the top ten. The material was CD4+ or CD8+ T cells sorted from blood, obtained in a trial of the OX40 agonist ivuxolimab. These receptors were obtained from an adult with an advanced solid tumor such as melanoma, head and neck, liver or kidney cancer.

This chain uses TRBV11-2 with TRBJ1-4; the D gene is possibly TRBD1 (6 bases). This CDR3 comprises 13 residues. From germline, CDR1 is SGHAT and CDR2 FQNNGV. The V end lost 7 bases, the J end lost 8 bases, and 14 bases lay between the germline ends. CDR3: CASTTGGQEKLFF. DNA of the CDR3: TGTGCCAGCACTACCGGGGGGCAGGAAAAACTGTTTTTT.

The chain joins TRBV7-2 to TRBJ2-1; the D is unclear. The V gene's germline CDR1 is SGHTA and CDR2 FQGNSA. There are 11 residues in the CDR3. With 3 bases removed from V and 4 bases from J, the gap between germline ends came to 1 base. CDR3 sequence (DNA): TGTGCCAGCAGCTTTTACAATGAGCAGTTCTTC. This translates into CASSFYNEQFF.

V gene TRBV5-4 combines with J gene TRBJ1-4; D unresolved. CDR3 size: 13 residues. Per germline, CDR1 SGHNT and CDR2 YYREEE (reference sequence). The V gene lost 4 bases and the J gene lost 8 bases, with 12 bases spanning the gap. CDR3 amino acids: CASSLRIKEKLFF. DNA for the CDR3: TGTGCCAGCAGCCTCCGGATCAAGGAAAAACTGTTTTTT. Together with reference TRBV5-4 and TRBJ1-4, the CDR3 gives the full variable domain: ETGVTQSPTHLIKTRGQQVTLRCSSQSGHNTVSWYQQALGQGPQFIFQYYREEENGRGNFPPRFSGLQFPNYSSELNVNALELDDSALYLCASSLRIKEKLFFGSGTQLSVL.

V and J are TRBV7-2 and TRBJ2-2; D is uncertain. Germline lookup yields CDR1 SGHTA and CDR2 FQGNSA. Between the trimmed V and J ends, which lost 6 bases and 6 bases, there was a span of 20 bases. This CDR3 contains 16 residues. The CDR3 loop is CASSTRTALGSGELFF. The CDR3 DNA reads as TGTGCCAGCAGTACTCGTACGGCGTTGGGGTCCGGGGAGCTGTTTTTT. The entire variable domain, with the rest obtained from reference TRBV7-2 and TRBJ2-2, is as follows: GAGVSQSPSNKVTEKGKDVELRCDPISGHTALYWYRQSLGQGLEFLIYFQGNSAPDKSGLPSDRFSAERTGGSVSTLTIQRTQQEDSAVYLCASSTRTALGSGELFFGEGSRLTVL.

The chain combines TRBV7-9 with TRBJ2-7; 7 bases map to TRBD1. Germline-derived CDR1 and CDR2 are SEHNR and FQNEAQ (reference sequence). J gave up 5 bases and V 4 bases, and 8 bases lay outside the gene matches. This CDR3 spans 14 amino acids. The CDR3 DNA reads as TGTGCCAGCAGCTCGTACAGGGGTCGCAACGAGCAGTACTTC. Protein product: CASSSYRGRNEQYF. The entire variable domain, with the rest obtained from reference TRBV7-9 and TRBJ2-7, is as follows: DTGVSQNPRHKITKRGQNVTFRCDPISEHNRLYWYRQTLGQGPEFLTYFQNEAQLEKSRLLSDRFSAERPKGSFSTLEIQRTEQGDSAMYLCASSSYRGRNEQYFGPGTRLTVT.

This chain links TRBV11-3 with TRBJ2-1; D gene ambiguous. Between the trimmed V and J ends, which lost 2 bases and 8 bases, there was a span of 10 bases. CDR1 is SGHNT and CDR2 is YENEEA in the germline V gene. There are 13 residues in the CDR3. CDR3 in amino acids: CASSLLESDEQFF. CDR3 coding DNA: TGTGCCAGCAGCTTACTAGAGTCGGATGAGCAGTTCTTC.

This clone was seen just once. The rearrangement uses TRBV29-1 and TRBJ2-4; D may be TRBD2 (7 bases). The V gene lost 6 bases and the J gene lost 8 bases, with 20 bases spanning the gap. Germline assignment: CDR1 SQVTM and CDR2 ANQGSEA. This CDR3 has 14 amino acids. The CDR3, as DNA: TGCAGCGTCACGGGAGGAGCAGGGGAAGACATTCAGTACTTC. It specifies CSVTGGAGEDIQYF.

CDR3 amino acids: CAISESGLASYEQYF. CDR3 DNA sequence: TGTGCCATCAGTGAGTCGGGACTAGCATCCTACGAGCAGTACTTC. The rearrangement uses TRBV10-3 and TRBJ2-7, with 9 positions matching TRBD2. V shed 0 bases, J shed 1 base, and the junction held 1 base outside the gene matches. Germline CDR1 reads ENHRY; CDR2 reads SYGVKD. The CDR3 runs 15 residues.

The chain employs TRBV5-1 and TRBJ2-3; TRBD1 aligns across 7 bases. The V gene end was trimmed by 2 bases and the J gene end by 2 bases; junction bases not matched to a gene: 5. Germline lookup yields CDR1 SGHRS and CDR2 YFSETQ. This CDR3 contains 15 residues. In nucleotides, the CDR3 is TGCGCCAGCAGCTTCAAGGGGGCCTACACAGATACGCAGTATTTT. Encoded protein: CASSFKGAYTDTQYF.

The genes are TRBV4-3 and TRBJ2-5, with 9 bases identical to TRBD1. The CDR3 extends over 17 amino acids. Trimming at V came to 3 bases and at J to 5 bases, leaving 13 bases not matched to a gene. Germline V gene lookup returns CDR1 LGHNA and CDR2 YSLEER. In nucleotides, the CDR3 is TGCGCCAGCAGCCAGAGGGGGGGGCCCGGACAGGGGGAGACCCAGTACTTC. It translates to CASSQRGGPGQGETQYF.

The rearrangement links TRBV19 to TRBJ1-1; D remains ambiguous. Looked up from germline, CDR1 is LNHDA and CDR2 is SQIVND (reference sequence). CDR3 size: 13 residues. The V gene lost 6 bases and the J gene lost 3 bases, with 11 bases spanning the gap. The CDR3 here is CASRVQRYTEAFF. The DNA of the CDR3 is TGTGCCAGTAGAGTACAGAGATACACTGAAGCTTTCTTT.

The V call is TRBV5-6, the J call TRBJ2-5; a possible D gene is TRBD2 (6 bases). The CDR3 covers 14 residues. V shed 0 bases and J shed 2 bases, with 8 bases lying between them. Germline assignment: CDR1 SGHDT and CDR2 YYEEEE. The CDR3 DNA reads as TGTGCCAGCAGCTTGGCGGGACTTCAAGAGACCCAGTACTTC. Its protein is CASSLAGLQETQYF.

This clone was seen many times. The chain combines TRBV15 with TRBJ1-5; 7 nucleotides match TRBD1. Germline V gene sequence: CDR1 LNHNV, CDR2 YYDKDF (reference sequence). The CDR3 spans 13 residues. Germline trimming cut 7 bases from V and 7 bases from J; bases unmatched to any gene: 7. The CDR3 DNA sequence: TGTGCCACCACAAGAGGGGGCGAACAGCCCCAGCATTTT. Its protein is CATTRGGEQPQHF. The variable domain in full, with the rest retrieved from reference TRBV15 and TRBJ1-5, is DAMVIQNPRYQVTQFGKPVTLSCSQTLNHNVMYWYQQKSSQAPKLLFHYYDKDFNNEADTPDNFQSRRPNTSFCFLDIRSPGLGDTAMYLCATTRGGEQPQHFGDGTRLSIL.

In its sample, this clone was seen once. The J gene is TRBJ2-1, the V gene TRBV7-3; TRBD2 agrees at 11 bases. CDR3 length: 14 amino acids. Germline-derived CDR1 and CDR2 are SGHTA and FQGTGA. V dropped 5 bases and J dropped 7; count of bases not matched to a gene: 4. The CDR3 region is CASSQTSGGNEQFF. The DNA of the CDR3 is TGTGCCAGCAGCCAAACTAGCGGGGGAAATGAGCAGTTCTTC.

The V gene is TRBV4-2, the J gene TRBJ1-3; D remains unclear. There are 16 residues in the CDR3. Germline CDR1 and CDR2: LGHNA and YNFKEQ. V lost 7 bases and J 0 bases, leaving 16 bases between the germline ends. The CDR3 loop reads CASTPSSASSGNTIYF. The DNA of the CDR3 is TGTGCCAGCACCCCCTCCTCTGCAAGCTCTGGAAACACCATATATTTT.

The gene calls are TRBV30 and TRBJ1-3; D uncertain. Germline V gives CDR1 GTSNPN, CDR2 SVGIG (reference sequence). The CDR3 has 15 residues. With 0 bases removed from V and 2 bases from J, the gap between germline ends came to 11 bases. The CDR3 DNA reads TGTGCCTGGAGTGTACCGGGAGCTGCTGGAAACACCATATATTTT. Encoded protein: CAWSVPGAAGNTIYF.

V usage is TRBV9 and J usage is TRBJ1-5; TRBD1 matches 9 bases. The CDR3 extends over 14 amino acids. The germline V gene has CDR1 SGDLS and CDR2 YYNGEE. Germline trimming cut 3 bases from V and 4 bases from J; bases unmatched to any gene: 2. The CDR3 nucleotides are TGTGCCAGCAGCGCCGGACAGGGGAATCAGCCCCAGCATTTT. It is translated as CASSAGQGNQPQHF.

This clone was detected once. CDR3: CATSRGTTGGQPQHF. Written as DNA, the CDR3 is TGTGCCACCAGCAGGGGGACGACGGGGGGTCAGCCCCAGCATTTT. The chain combines TRBV15 with TRBJ1-5, with D possibly TRBD1 on 5 matching bases. CDR3 length: 15 amino acids. Trimming took off 3 bases at V and 6 bases at J, with 15 bases between the two ends. Germline-derived CDR1 and CDR2 are LNHNV and YYDKDF (reference sequence).

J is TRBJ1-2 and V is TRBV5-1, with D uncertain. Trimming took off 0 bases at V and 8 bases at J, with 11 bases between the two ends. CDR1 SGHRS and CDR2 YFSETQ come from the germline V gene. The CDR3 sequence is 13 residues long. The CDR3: CASSLADGSGYTF. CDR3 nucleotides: TGCGCCAGCAGCTTGGCCGACGGGTCGGGCTACACCTTC.

The CDR3 loop reads CASSTKLPTEAFF. In DNA, the CDR3 is TGTGCCAGTAGTACAAAGCTCCCCACTGAAGCTTTCTTT. The V and J genes are TRBV19 and TRBJ1-1; D is unresolved. Trimming shortened V by 4 bases and J by 4 bases, and 10 bases separated the two germline ends. Germline CDR1 LNHDA, CDR2 SQIVND (reference sequence). The CDR3 sequence is 13 residues long.

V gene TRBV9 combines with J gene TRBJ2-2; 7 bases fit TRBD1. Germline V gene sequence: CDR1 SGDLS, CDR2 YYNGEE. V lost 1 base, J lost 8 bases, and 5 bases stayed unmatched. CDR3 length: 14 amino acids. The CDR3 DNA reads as TGTGCCAGCAGCGTAACGACAGGGCAAGGGGAGCTGTTTTTT. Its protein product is CASSVTTGQGELFF.

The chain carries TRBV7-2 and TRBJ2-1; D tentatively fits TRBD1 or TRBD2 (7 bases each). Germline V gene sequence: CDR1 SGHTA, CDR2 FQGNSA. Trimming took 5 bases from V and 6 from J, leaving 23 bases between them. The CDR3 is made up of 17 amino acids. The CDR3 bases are TGTGCCAGCAGCAAAAACCCAGGGGGGGTAGAACTCAATGAGCAGTTCTTC. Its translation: CASSKNPGGVELNEQFF. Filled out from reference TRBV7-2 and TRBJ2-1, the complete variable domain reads GAGVSQSPSNKVTEKGKDVELRCDPISGHTALYWYRQSLGQGLEFLIYFQGNSAPDKSGLPSDRFSAERTGGSVSTLTIQRTQQEDSAVYLCASSKNPGGVELNEQFFGPGTRLTVL.

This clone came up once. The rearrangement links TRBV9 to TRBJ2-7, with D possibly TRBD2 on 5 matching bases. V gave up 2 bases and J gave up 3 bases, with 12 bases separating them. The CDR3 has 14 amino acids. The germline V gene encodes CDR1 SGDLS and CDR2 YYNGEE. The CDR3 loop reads CASSVLAGDYEQYF. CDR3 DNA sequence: TGTGCCAGCAGCGTTCTAGCCGGAGACTACGAGCAGTACTTC.

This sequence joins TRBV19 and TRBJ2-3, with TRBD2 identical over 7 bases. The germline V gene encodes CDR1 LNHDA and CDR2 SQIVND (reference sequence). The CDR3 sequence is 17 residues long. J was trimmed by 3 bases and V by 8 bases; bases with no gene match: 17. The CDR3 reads CASSSAGDFWRTDTQYF. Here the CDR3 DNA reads TGTGCCAGTTCTTCGGCGGGAGATTTTTGGAGGACAGATACGCAGTATTTT.